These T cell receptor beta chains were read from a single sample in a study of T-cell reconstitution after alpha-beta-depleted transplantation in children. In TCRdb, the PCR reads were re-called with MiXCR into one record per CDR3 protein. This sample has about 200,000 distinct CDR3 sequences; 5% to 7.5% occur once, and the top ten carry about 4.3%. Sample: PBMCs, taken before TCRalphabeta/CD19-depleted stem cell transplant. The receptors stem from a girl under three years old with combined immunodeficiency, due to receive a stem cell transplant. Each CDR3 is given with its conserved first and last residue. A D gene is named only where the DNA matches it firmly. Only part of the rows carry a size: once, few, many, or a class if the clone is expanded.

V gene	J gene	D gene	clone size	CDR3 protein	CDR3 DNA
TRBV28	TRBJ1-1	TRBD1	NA	CASSYPRPGRGRGNTEAFF	TGTGCCAGCAGTTATCCCCGGCCGGGCAGGGGGCGCGGAAACACTGAAGCTTTCTTT
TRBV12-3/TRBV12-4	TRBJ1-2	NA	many	CASSLISEARSF	TGTGCCAGCAGTTTAATAAGTGAGGCTAGGAGCTTC
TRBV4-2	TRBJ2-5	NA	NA	CASSQGFLESQYF	TGTGCCAGCAGCCAAGGGTTTCTCGAGTCCCAGTACTTC
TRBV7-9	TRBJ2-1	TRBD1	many	CASRRGQGVNEQFF	TGTGCCAGCAGACGTGGACAGGGGGTCAATGAGCAGTTCTTC
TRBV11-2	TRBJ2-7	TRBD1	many	CASSLGTGGHEQYF	TGTGCCAGCAGCTTAGGGACAGGGGGCCACGAGCAGTACTTC
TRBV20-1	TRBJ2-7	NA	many	CSARVEGDFSYEQYF	TGCAGTGCTAGAGTTGAAGGGGACTTCTCCTACGAGCAGTACTTC
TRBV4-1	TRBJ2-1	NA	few	CASNPGGGDEQFF	TGCGCCAGCAATCCGGGCGGGGGCGATGAGCAGTTCTTC
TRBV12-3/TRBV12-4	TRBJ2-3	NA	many	CASTTTGSKSTDTQYF	TGTGCCAGCACCACGACGGGGAGTAAAAGCACAGATACGCAGTATTTT
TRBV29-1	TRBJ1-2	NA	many	CSVLDLSYGYTF	TGCAGCGTGCTGGATCTTAGCTATGGCTACACCTTC
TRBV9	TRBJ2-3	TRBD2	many	CASSDLGLLGDTQYF	TGTGCCAGCAGCGACCTGGGACTATTGGGAGATACGCAGTATTTT
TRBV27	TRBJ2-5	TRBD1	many	CASSFTGGGETQYF	TGTGCCAGCAGTTTTACAGGGGGAGGAGAGACCCAGTACTTC
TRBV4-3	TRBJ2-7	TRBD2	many	CASSPGLAGGIGYEQYF	TGCGCCAGCAGCCCGGGACTAGCGGGAGGGATTGGCTACGAGCAGTACTTC
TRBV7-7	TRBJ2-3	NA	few	CASSVDMNADTQYF	TGTGCCAGCAGCGTCGACATGAACGCAGATACGCAGTATTTT
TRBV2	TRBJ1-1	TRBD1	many	CASSDGRQGDTEAFF	TGTGCCAGCAGTGATGGGAGACAGGGAGACACTGAAGCTTTCTTT
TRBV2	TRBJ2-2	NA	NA	CACSFDREVRRLTGELFF	TGTGCCTGCTCCTTTGATAGGGAGGTCAGACGCCTCACCGGGGAGCTGTTTTTT
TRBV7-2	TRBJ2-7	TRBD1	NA	CASTTGGAGEQYF	TGTGCCAGCACGACAGGGGGGGCGGGGGAGCAGTACTTC
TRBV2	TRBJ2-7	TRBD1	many	CASYRQGIFDEQYF	TGTGCCAGCTACCGACAGGGGATATTTGACGAGCAGTACTTC
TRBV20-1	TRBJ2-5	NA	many	CSAGSRVPTQETQYF	TGCAGTGCTGGAAGCCGGGTACCTACCCAAGAGACCCAGTACTTC